This T cell receptor (beta chain) is drawn from a study of T cells expressing NK-cell markers. Study details: With respect to HCMV, most of the eight sequenced donors were seropositive, and one was seronegative. Whole-study results and caveats: HCMV specificity of the expanded NKG2C+ T cell clones was not established. Where a handful of donors were concerned, these clonotypes also led the CD3+CD56-NKG2C+ fraction.

A 5'RACE template switching approach incorporating UMIs was used to make TCR beta cDNA. TCRdb re-called the 5' RACE reads and catalogs CDR3 proteins one per entry, DNA excluded. The table lists about 260,000 distinct CDR3 sequences. Remarks on this clonotype: What it recognizes is unknown.

Sequencing input: blood T cells: a sorted CD56 or NKG2C T cell subset, CD4+ or CD8+ T cells, or bulk PBMC T cells (not recorded which). The clonotype comes from a woman aged 18 to 75 in good health.

The CDR3 protein is CASSDGLGTGELFF. The rearrangement links TRBV25-1 to TRBJ2-2. The length of the CDR3 is 14 residues. Germline CDR1 and CDR2: MGHDK and SYGVNS.